Presented here are 3 T cell receptor beta chains from one specimen sequenced in a study of T cell repertoires in aging, cancer and after chemotherapy. The template was genomic DNA from peripheral blood, not RNA. A mixed TRB-A/B primer pool amplified rearranged TRB by multiplex touch-down PCR. TCRdb re-called the multiplex PCR reads with MiXCR, one entry per CDR3 protein. In the table there are nearly 5,000 distinct CDR3 sequences, 33% of which are singletons. Material for sequencing was blood. These receptors all come from a human donor with a blood cancer.

By sample fraction, this clonotype is large. This chain connects TRBV29-1 to TRBJ1-2; D may be TRBD1 (5 bases). Trimming pared 4 bases from V and 6 bases from J, leaving 15 bases between. The CDR3 runs to 13 residues. Per the germline V gene, CDR1 is SQVTM and CDR2 is ANQGSEA. Written as DNA, the CDR3 is TGCAGCGTTGCGTTGGCAGGGTTTAATGGCTACACCTTC. This codes for CSVALAGFNGYTF.

The chain links TRBV7-4 to TRBJ2-1; tentatively, D is TRBD1 (6 bases). V dropped 2 bases and J dropped 7 bases, with 15 bases sitting between them. This CDR3 has 15 amino acids. Germline lookup yields CDR1 SGHVT and CDR2 SQSDAQ. The CDR3 DNA is TGTGCCAGCAGCTTACGGGACACCTTAGGGAATGAGCAGTTCTTC. This translates into CASSLRDTLGNEQFF.

The rearrangement joins TRBV5-4 to TRBJ2-7; D is undetermined. This CDR3 has 15 amino acids. The germline V and J ends were trimmed by 0 bases and 3 bases, with 13 bases remaining between them. Germline loops: CDR1 SGHNT, CDR2 YYREEE (reference sequence). The CDR3: CASSLGQVSLYEQYF. As DNA, the CDR3 is TGTGCCAGCAGCTTGGGCCAGGTCTCTCTCTACGAGCAGTACTTC.